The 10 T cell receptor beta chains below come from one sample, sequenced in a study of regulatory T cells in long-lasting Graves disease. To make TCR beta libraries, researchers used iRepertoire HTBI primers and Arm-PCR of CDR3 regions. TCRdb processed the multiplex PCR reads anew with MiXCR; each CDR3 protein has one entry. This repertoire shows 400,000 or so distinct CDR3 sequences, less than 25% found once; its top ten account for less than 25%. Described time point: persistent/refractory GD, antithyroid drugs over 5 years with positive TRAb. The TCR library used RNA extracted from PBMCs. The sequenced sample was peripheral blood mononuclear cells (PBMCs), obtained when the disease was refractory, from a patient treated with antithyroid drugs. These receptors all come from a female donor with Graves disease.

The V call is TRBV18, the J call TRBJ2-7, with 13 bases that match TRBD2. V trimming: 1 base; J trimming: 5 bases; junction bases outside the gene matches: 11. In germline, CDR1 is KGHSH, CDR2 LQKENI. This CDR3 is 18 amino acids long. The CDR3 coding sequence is TGTGCCAGCTCACCACTTCCGAAAACTAGCGGGAGGGCCGACGAGCAGTACTTC. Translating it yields CASSPLPKTSGRADEQYF.

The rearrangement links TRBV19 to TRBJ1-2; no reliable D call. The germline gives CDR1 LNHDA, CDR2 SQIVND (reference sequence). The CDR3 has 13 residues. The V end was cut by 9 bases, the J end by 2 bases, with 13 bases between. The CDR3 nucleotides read TGTGCCAGCTGGACCGCAGCCAACTATGGCTACACCTTC. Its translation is CASWTAANYGYTF.

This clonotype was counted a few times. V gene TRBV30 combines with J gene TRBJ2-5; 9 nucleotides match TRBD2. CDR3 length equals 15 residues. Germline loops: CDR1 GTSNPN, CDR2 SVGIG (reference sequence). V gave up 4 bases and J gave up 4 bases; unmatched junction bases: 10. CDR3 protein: CAWTYSGSGGETQYF. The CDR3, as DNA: TGTGCCTGGACGTATAGCGGGAGTGGGGGAGAGACCCAGTACTTC. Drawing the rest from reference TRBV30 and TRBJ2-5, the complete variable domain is SQTIHQWPATLVQPVGSPLSLECTVEGTSNPNLYWYRQAAGRGLQLLFYSVGIGQISSEVPQNLSASRPQDRQFILSSKKLLLSDSGFYLCAWTYSGSGGETQYFGPGTRLLVL.

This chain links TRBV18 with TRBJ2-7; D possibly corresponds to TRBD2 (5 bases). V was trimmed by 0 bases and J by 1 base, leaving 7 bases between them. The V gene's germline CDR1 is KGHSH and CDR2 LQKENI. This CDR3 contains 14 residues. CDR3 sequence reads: CASSPPRTSYEQYF. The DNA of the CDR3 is TGTGCCAGCTCACCACCTCGGACTTCCTACGAGCAGTACTTC.

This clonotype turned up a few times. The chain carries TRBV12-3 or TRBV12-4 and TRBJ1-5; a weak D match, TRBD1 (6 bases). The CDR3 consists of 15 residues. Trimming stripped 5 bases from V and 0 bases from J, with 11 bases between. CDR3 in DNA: TGTGCCAGCAGTAGGACAGATAATAGCAATCAGCCCCAGCATTTT. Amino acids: CASSRTDNSNQPQHF.

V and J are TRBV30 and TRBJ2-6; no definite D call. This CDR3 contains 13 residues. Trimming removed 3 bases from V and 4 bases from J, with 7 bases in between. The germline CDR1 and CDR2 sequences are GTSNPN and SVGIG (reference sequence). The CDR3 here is CAWRTSGANVLTF. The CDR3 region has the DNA TGTGCCTGGAGGACCTCCGGGGCCAACGTCCTGACTTTC.

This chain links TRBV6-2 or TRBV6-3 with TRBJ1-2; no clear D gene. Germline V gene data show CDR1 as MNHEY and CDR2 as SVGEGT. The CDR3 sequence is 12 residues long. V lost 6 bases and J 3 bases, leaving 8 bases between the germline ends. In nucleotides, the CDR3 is TGTGCCAGCAGATGGGGTGACTATGGCTACACCTTC. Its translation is CASRWGDYGYTF.

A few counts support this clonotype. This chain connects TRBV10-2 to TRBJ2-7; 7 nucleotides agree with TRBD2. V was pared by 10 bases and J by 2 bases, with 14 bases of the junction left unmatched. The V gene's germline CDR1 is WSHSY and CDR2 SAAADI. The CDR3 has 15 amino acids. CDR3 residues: CATVGLAEPPYEQYF. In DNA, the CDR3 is TGCGCCACCGTGGGTCTAGCGGAACCCCCCTACGAGCAGTACTTC.

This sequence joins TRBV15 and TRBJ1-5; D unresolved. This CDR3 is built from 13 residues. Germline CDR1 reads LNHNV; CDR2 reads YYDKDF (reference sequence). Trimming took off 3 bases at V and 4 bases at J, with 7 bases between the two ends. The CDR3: CATSSASNQPQHF. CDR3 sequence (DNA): TGTGCCACCAGCAGCGCCTCAAATCAGCCCCAGCATTTT.

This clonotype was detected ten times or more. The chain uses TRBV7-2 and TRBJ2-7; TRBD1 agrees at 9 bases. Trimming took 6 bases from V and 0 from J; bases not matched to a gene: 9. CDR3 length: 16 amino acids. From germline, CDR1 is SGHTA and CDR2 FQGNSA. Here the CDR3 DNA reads TGTGCCAGCAGACTTACAGGGGGCCAAAGCTCCTACGAGCAGTACTTC. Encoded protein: CASRLTGGQSSYEQYF.